Reported below is one TCR beta chain. The entry originates in a study of T cell responses to AZD1222 COVID-19 vaccine. With 6 bases removed from V and 1 base from J, the gap between germline ends came to 11 bases. The length of the CDR3 is 15 residues. Germline V gives CDR1 KGHDR, CDR2 SFDVKD. Assay: immunoSEQ multiplex PCR; the TCRdb copy retains only in-frame clones and omits some. The sample holds more than 85,000 clones; 70% to 85% are singletons and the top ten take 21%. This TCR was sampled from an adult in good health. Material: peripheral blood, obtained on day 0 of AZD1222 vaccination. V usage is TRBV24-1 and J usage is TRBJ2-2; a weak D match, TRBD2 (6 bases). CDR3 in DNA: TGTGCCACCAGTCGACTAGGCAGGAACACCGGGGAGCTGTTTTTT. Amino acid sequence: CATSRLGRNTGELFF.